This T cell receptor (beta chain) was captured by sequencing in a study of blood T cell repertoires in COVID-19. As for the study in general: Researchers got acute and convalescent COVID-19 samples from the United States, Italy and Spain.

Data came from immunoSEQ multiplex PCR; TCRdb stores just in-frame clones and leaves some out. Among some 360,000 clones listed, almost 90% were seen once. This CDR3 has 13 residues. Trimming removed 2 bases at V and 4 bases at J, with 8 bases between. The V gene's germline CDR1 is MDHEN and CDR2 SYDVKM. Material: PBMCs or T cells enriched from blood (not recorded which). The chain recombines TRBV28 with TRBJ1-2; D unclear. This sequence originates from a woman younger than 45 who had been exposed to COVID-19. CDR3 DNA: TGTGCCAGCAGTTTAGCAGGATTCTATGGCTACACCTTC. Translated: CASSLAGFYGYTF.